This TCR beta chain appears in the sequencing data of a study of patients and donors after allogeneic stem cell transplantation. V shed 4 bases and J shed 5 bases, with 6 bases lying between them. The germline CDR1 and CDR2 sequences are MDHEN and SYDVKM. This CDR3 is built from 12 residues. MiXCR, applied by TCRdb to the RT-PCR reads, yields one record per CDR3 protein. The data show tens of thousands of distinct CDR3 sequences, with 5% seen just once and 2.5% to 3% held by the top ten. This TCR was sampled from a human donor who was either an allogeneic HSCT recipient or a stem cell or donor lymphocyte infusion donor (not recorded which). It is not recorded whose cells these are; they may come from a transplant donor. Material: blood, either unsorted or a sorted T cell fraction (not recorded which). The rearrangement links TRBV28 to TRBJ1-5; D call uncertain. This chain's CDR3 is CASSSSHQPQHF. The CDR3 DNA reads TGTGCCAGCAGTTCTTCACATCAGCCCCAGCATTTT.